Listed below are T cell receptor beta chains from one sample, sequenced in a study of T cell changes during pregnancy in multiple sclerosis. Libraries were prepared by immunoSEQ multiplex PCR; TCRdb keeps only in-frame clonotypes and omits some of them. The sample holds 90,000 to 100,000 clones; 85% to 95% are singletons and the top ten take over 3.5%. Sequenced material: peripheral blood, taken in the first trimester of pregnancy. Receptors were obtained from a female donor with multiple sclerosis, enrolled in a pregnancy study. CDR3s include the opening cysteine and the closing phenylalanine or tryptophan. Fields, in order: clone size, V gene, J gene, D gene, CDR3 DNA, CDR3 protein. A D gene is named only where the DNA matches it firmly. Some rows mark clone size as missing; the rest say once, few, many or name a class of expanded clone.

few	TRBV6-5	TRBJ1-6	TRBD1	TGTGCCAGCAGTCCGGACAGGGGAAATTCACCCCTCCACTTT	CASSPDRGNSPLHF
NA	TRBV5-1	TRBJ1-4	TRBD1	TGCGCCAGCAGCCCCCGACAGGGGGCGGGTGAAAAACTGTTTTTT	CASSPRQGAGEKLFF
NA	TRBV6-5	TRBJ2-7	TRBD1	TGTGCCAGCAGCCGAGGACAGGGGAGCTCCTACGAGCAGTACTTC	CASSRGQGSSYEQYF
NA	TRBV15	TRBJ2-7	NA	TGTGCCACCAGCAGCGTCCCGACATATGGCTCCTACGAGCAGTACTTC	CATSSVPTYGSYEQYF
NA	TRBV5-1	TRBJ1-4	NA	TGCGCCAGCAGCTTGGACAGGGAAAAACTGTTTTTT	CASSLDREKLFF
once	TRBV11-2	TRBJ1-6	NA	TGTGCCAGCAGCTTAGACCCAGGCTATAATTCACCCCTCCACTTT	CASSLDPGYNSPLHF
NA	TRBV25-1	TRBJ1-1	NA	TGTGCCAGCAGGTGGGCTGGGAACACTGAAGCTTTCTTT	CASRWAGNTEAFF
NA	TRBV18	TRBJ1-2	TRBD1	TGTGCCAGCTCACCATCGGGAGGGGGCGGATATGGCTACACCTTC	CASSPSGGGGYGYTF
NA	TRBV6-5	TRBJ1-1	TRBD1	TGTGCCAGCAGTTGGACAGGGTCACTGAACACTGAAGCTTTCTTT	CASSWTGSLNTEAFF
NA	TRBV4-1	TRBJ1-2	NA	TGCGCCAGCAGCCAAGAGACAGGTTTATATGGCTACACCTTC	CASSQETGLYGYTF